There are many counts of the clone carrying this T cell receptor (beta chain). The V end lost 0 bases, the J end lost 15 bases, and 21 bases lay between the germline ends. CDR1 is MNHEY, CDR2 SVGEGT, per germline. CDR3 size: 15 residues. The data derive from a study of early T cells in non-severe SARS-CoV-2 infection. TCRdb recomputed calls from the 5' RACE reads with MiXCR, one row per CDR3 protein. The table has 30,000 or so distinct CDR3 sequences, around 5.1% seen once. The sample consisted of whole blood. V is TRBV6-2 or TRBV6-3 and J is TRBJ2-1, with D maybe TRBD2 (7 bases). This TCR came from an adult who was a healthcare worker with PCR-confirmed SARS-CoV-2 infection or an uninfected control (not recorded which). The CDR3 bases are TGTGCCAGCAGTTACTCGGGGGGGCTACCTCCCCCGGGGTTCTTC. This codes for CASSYSGGLPPPGFF.